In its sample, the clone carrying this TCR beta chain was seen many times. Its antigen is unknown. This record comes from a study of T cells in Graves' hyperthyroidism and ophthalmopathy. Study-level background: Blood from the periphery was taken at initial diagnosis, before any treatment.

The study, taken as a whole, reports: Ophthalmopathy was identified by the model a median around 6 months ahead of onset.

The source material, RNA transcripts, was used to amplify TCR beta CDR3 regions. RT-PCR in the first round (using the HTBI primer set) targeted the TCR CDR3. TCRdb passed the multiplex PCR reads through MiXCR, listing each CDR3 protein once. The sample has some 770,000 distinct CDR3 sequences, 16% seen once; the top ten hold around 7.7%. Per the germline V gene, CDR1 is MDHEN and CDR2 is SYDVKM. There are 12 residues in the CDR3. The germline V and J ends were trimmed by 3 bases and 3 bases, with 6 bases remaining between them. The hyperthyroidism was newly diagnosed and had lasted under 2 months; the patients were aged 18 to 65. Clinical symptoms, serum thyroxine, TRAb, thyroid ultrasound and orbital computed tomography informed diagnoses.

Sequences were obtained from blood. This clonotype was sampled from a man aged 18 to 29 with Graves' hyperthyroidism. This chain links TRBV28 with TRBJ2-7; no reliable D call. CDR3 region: CASSFVRYEQYF. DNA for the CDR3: TGTGCCAGCAGTTTTGTCCGCTACGAGCAGTACTTC.